This record covers a single TCR beta chain. This sample also contains other DNA sequences that code for the same CDR3. The protocol was immunoSEQ multiplex PCR, while the TCRdb copy is restricted to in-frame clones and leaves out a portion. The sample records 2 million to 2.5 million clones, about 94% being singletons. CDR3 size: 15 residues. Trimming at V came to 0 bases and at J to 2 bases, leaving 3 bases not matched to a gene. The germline CDR1 and CDR2 sequences are SGHRS and YFSETQ. This entry comes from a study of shared clonotypes between healthy human individuals. The TCR was taken from a man between 18 and 35 years old in good health. The chain employs TRBV5-1 and TRBJ2-7; TRBD2 agrees at 9 bases. The sample taken for sequencing was naive CD4+ T cells sorted from blood. Noted subset: CD45RA+ positively selected. The CDR3 spells CASSLGAGGAYEQYF. The CDR3 DNA reads as TGCGCCAGCAGCTTGGGAGCGGGGGGAGCCTACGAGCAGTACTTC.